This TCR beta chain was observed in a study of T-cell memory formation after mild COVID-19. Study at large: In these data, TCR clusters were largely donor specific.

Each CDR3 protein gets one entry after TCRdb re-called the 5' RACE reads with MiXCR. The table has 50,000 or so distinct CDR3 sequences, 9.3% seen once. This clonotype was found many times. This CDR3 contains 14 residues. V was shortened by 5 bases and J by 4 bases, with 12 bases between the two germline ends. Germline loops: CDR1 SGHTA, CDR2 FQGNSA. The gene calls are TRBV7-2 and TRBJ2-1; D possibly matches TRBD1 or TRBD2 (5 bases each). This receptor was taken from an adult woman who had mild COVID-19 (a few samples of this study predate the infection). Cell type and time point are not known. Sequenced input: PBMCs or a T cell subset sorted from them (not recorded which). The CDR3 nucleotides read TGTGCCAGCAGCCCGAGGGGTGTATACAATGAGCAGTTCTTC. Translated: CASSPRGVYNEQFF.